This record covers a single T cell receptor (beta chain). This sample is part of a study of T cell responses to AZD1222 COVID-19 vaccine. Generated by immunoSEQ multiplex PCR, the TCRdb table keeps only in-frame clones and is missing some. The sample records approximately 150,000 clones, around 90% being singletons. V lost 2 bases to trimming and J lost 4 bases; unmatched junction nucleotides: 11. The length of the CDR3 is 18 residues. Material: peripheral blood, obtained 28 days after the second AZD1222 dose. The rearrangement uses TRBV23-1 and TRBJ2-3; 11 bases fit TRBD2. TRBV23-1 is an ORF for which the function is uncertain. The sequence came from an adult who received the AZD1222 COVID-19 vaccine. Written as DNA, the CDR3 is TGCGCCAGCAGTCAACCGGGGTTAGCGGGAGGGCCCGCAGATACGCAGTATTTT. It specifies CASSQPGLAGGPADTQYF.